This TCR beta chain was sequenced during a study of shared clonotypes between healthy human individuals. Across the study: Donor ages ranged 18 to 49 years: two women, a few men.

Generated by immunoSEQ multiplex PCR, the TCRdb table keeps only in-frame clones and is missing some. Of approximately 720,000 clones listed, about 91% are singletons. This clone was found once. What it binds is not known. Naive-designated CD8 cells lacked CD45RO, were positively enriched for CCR7, and omitted terminally differentiated effector memory CD45RA+ cells. The study, taken as a whole, reports: Naive subsets, compared against memory subsets, generally had larger estimated richness values. Large depth notwithstanding, sorted-subset sequencing proved incomplete by rarefaction.

Material: naive CD8+ T cells sorted from blood. The TCR sequence derives from a man aged 25 to 45 in good health.

The CDR3 sequence is CASSLEAASYNEQFF. Here the CDR3 DNA reads TGTGCCAGCAGCTTAGAGGCAGCCTCCTACAATGAGCAGTTCTTC. The rearrangement uses TRBV11-2 and TRBJ2-1, with D uncertain. This CDR3 region has 15 residues. The V end was cut by 0 bases, the J end by 0 bases, with 6 bases between. CDR1 SGHAT and CDR2 FQNNGV come from the germline V gene.